This T cell receptor beta chain is from a study of CD8 T cells in Susac syndrome (dated by TCRdb to the late 2010s). About the study as a whole: Among the Susac syndrome patients who were sequenced, clinically active disease was present in roughly six and clinical remission was observed in roughly 8. Whether CD8+ T cell activation and differentiation in Susac syndrome was antigen driven was tested using repertoire sequencing. Susac syndrome patients were therapy-naive, on corticosteroids (some also receiving IVIg), or on IVIg alone at blood withdrawal. CD8+ T cell repertoire clonality was compared between about 12 healthy donors, some 14 Susac syndrome patients and 15 multiple sclerosis patients.

Cut back by 1 base and 1 base, the V and J ends lie 14 bases apart. The CDR3 holds 16 amino acids from the cysteine to the phenylalanine. Here the CDR3 DNA is all that survives: 48 bases in frame from base 1. The CDR1 and CDR2 encoded by the germline V gene (reference sequence) are SEHNR and FQNEAQ. General findings and caveats noted by the study authors: Roughly 15 and five Susac-specific public clones were found in the total CD8+ and CD8+ TEMRA repertoires, respectively. Susac syndrome CD8+ repertoires showed clonal expansion, highest in CD8+ TEMRA cells and greater in clinically active than remitting patients. The number of individuals in the TCR sequencing and HLA analysis was recognized as being relatively small.

RNA was extracted using the RNeasy kit, and about 0.5 to 1 ug of the RNA was reverse transcribed with random hexamers. The immunoSEQ multiplex PCR assay, which covers 54 Vbeta and 13 Jbeta segments, was used to amplify TCR beta CDR3 regions. PCR amplification bias was corrected using a synthetic template baseline for primer optimization and computational correction. Concerning the study's data processing: Reads were annotated to V, D and J genes according to IMGT and were analyzed with immunoSEQ Analyzer, with only productive sequences retained. To calculate clonality, Shannon entropy was normalized by log2 of the number of productive unique sequences and then subtracted from one. For each patient and control, public and private clones were evaluated within the 100 most prevalent clones. A clone was defined as Susac-specific if it was absent from the healthy and MS cohorts, from roughly 980 published viral clones and from other ImmuneACCESS disease sequences. The public reads were reprocessed in TCRdb via fastp at Q25 and MiXCR, keeping in-frame beta chains. Identical CDR3 protein sequences are pooled into one entry, listed with their most common genes and DNA. V and J calls and clone size were set by TCRdb, not the authors. For this sample the table gives about 80,000 distinct CDR3 sequences, of which 94% were detected only once. The ten largest clones capture less than 0.95% of the sample.

This clonotype was seen once. The antigen this receptor binds is unknown. The sample holds no much larger clone one base away, and base qualities are not on file. On its own, one read is weak support. Peripheral blood CD8+ and CD4+ T cells from healthy donors, Susac syndrome patients and multiple sclerosis patients were profiled by high-throughput TCR beta sequencing. Susac syndrome patients met recently defined diagnostic criteria for definite or probable disease. CD8+ TEMRA cells were enriched by FACS, while bulk CD8+ and CD4+ T cells were purified by magnetic negative isolation. Blood was collected in EDTA tubes and processed within 24 hours, with PBMCs isolated through density gradient centrifugation. PBMCs intended for TCR sequencing were cryopreserved in liquid nitrogen and were subsequently thawed in a 37 degrees C water bath. Purity of sorted or isolated CD4+, CD8+ and CD8+ TEMRA cells was at least 90%.

The rearranged segments are TRBV7-9 and TRBJ2-7; the D gene remains uncertain. What was sequenced was CD8+ T cells from PBMCs. The sequence came from a human donor with Susac syndrome. The DNA sequence is given as TGTGCCAGCAGCTTAGTTAATCAGGTCCAATCCTACGAGCAGTACTTC. Translated, it reads CASSLVNQVQSYEQYF. Here the CDR3 is joined to the reference TRBV7-9 and TRBJ2-7 genes, and the full variable domain is: DTGVSQNPRHKITKRGQNVTFRCDPISEHNRLYWYRQTLGQGPEFLTYFQNEAQLEKSRLLSDRFSAERPKGSFSTLEIQRTEQGDSAMYLCASSLVNQVQSYEQYFGPGTRLTVT.